This TCR beta chain was observed in a study of monozygotic twins with inflammatory bowel disease. Each of the TCR libraries took 3500 ng of total RNA. TCRdb re-analyzed the 5' RACE reads; it lists each CDR3 protein once, without DNA. The sample holds about 420,000 distinct CDR3 sequences. Every donor provided one blood sample measuring 2.5 ml. Study-level points and caveats: Treatment differences in immunosuppression may have added variability to the repertoires of patients. Other individuals had fewer clonotypes in common with IBD patients than with healthy twins, especially with disease activity.

Turning to this clonotype: No antigen is known for it.

CDR1 and CDR2 from the germline V gene are SGHTA and FQGNSA. The CDR3 has 15 amino acids. This receptor was taken from a human donor with ulcerative colitis or Crohn's disease, or a healthy co-twin of an affected twin (not recorded which). The chain employs TRBV7-2 and TRBJ1-2; TCRdb returns TRBD1, unconfirmable since there is no DNA. Sample: blood. The CDR3 here is CASSLFPGEYDGYTF. Supplemented by reference TRBV7-2 and TRBJ1-2, the full variable domain reads GAGVSQSPSNKVTEKGKDVELRCDPISGHTALYWYRQSLGQGLEFLIYFQGNSAPDKSGLPSDRFSAERTGGSVSTLTIQRTQQEDSAVYLCASSLFPGEYDGYTFGSGTRLTVV.